These 6 T cell receptor beta chains originate from one sample sequenced in a study of glioma-infiltrating T cells. The iRepertoire nested amplicon-rescue multiplex PCR amplified TCR alpha and beta CDR3s from RNA. TCRdb ran MiXCR on the multiplex PCR reads and lists one entry per CDR3 protein. There are 300,000 to 450,000 distinct CDR3 sequences in the sample; about 40% occur only once, and around 12% lies in the top ten. The sequencing input was glioma tissue, nonneoplastic brain tissue, or PBMCs (not recorded which). The receptor set was obtained from a human donor with low-grade glioma or glioblastoma, undergoing nonglioma brain surgery, or in good health (not recorded which).

This clonotype was recorded a few times. One end of the junction varies from germline; a read error may be responsible. The chain couples TRBV20-1 to TRBJ1-2, with 10 nucleotides matching TRBD1. The CDR3 is 14 residues long. Germline-derived CDR1 and CDR2 are DFQATT and SNEGSKA (reference sequence). CDR3 sequence: CSAGEGQGNYGYTF. In nucleotides, the CDR3 is TGCAGTGCTGGAGAGGGACAGGGGAACTATGGCTACACCTTC.

This clonotype was detected once. The junction does not match germline at one end; this may be a read error. The chain recombines TRBV6-1 with TRBJ2-7, with 9 bases aligning to TRBD1. The length of the CDR3 is 16 residues. CDR1 is MNHNS, CDR2 SASEGT, per germline. The DNA of the CDR3 is TGTGCCAGCAGTCGAACCCCGGGACAGGGACCCTACAAGCAGTACTTC. Its translation is CASSRTPGQGPYKQYF.

The gene calls are TRBV20-1 and TRBJ2-1, with 10 nucleotides matching TRBD2. CDR1 and CDR2 from the germline V gene are DFQATT and SNEGSKA (reference sequence). This CDR3 has 15 amino acids. Germline trimming cut 0 bases from V and 4 bases from J; bases unmatched to any gene: 3. The CDR3 nucleotides are TGCAGTGCTAGAGACATAGCGGGGGGATACAATGAGCAGTTCTTC. Amino acids: CSARDIAGGYNEQFF.

The chain combines TRBV10-3 with TRBJ2-7, with 12 bases matching TRBD2. The trim removed 6 bases at V and 3 bases at J, leaving 6 bases unmatched. This CDR3 region has 15 residues. The germline V gene encodes CDR1 ENHRY and CDR2 SYGVKD. CDR3 amino acids: CAIRASTSGSYEQYF. Written as DNA, the CDR3 is TGTGCCATCAGAGCTTCGACTAGCGGGAGCTACGAGCAGTACTTC.

Many counts were recorded for this clonotype. The V gene is TRBV20-1, the J gene TRBJ2-5; D gene ambiguous. Trimming pared 1 base from V and 2 bases from J, leaving 11 bases between. CDR1 is DFQATT and CDR2 is SNEGSKA in the germline V gene (reference sequence). There are 14 residues in the CDR3. Here the CDR3 DNA reads TGCAGTGCTAGAGTACGGCAGAAACAAGAGACCCAGTACTTC. Protein product: CSARVRQKQETQYF.

This chain joins TRBV15 and TRBJ1-2, with D possibly matching TRBD1 (5 bases). The V end was cut by 4 bases, the J end by 3 bases, with 9 bases between. The length of the CDR3 is 13 residues. CDR1 and CDR2 (germline): LNHNV, YYDKDF (reference sequence). CDR3 bases: TGTGCCACCAGCAAACGGGGCGACTATGGCTACACCTTC. Translation gives CATSKRGDYGYTF.